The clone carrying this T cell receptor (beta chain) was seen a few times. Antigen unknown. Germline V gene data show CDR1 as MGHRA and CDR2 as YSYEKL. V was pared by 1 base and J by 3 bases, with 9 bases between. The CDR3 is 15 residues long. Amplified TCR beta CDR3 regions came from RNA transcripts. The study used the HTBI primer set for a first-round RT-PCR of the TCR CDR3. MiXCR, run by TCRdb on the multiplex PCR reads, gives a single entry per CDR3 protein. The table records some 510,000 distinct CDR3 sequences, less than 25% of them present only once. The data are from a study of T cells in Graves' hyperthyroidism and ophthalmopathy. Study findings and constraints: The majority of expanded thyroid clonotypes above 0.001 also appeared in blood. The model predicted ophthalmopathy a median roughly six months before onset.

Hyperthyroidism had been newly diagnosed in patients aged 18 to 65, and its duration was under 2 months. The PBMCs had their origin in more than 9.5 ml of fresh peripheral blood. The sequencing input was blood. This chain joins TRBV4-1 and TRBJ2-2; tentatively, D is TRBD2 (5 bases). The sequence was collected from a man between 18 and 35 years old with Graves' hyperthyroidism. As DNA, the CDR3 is TGCGCCAGCAGCCAAGTGAGAGCGGACACCGGGGAGCTGTTTTTT. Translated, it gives CASSQVRADTGELFF.